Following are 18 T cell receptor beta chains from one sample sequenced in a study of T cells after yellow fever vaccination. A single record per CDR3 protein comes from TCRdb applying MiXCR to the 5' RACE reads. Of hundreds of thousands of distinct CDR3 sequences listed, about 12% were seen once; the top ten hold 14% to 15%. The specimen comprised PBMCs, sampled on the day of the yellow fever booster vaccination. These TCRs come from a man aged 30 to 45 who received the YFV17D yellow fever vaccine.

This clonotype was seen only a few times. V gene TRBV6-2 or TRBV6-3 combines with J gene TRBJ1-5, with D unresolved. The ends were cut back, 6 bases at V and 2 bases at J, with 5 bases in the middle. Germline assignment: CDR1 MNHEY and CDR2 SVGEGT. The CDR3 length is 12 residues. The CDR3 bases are TGTGCCAGCAGAGAAGGCAATCAGCCCCAGCATTTT. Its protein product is CASREGNQPQHF.

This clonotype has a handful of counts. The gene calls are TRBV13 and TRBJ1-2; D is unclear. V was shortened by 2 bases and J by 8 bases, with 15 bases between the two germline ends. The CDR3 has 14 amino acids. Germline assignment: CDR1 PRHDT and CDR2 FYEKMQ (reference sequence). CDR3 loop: CASSLRTPPSGYTF. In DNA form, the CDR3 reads TGTGCCAGCAGCTTAAGAACCCCACCTTCGGGCTACACCTTC.

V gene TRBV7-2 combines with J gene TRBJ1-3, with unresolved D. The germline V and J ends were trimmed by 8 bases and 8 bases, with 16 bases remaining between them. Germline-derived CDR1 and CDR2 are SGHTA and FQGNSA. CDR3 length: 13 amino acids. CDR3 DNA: TGTGCCAGCTCCTCCCGCGGAACGGACACCATATATTTT. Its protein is CASSSRGTDTIYF.

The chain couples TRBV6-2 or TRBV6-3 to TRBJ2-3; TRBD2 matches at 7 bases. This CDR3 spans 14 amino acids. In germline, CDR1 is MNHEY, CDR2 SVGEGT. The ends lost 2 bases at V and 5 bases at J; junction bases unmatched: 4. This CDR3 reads CASSYTIAGDTQYF. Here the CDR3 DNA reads TGTGCCAGCAGTTACACCATAGCGGGAGATACGCAGTATTTT.

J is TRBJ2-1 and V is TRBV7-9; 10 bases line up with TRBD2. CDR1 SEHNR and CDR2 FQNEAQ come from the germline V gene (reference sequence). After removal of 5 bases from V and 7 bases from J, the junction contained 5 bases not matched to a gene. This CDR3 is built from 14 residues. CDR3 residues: CASSRSGRVNEQFF. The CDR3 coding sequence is TGTGCCAGCAGCCGAAGCGGGAGGGTTAATGAGCAGTTCTTC.

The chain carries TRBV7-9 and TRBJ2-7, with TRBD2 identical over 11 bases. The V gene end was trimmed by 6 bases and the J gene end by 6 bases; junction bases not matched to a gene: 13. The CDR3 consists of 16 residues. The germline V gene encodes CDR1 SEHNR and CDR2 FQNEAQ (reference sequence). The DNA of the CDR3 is TGTGCCAGCAGTGTACTCCTAGCGGGAGGACAACGCGAGCAGTACTTC. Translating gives CASSVLLAGGQREQYF. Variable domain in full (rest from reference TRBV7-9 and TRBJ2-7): DTGVSQNPRHKITKRGQNVTFRCDPISEHNRLYWYRQTLGQGPEFLTYFQNEAQLEKSRLLSDRFSAERPKGSFSTLEIQRTEQGDSAMYLCASSVLLAGGQREQYFGPGTRLTVT.

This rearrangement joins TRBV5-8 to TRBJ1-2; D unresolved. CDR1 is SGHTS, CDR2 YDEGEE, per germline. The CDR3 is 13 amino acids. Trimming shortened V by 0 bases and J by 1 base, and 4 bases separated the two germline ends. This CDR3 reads CASSLEINYGYTF. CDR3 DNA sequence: TGTGCCAGCAGCTTGGAAATTAACTATGGCTACACCTTC.

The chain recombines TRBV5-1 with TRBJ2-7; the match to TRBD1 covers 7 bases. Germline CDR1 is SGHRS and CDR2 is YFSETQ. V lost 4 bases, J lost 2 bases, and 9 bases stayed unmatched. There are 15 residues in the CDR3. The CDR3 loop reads CASSIGPQGAYEQYF. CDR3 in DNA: TGCGCCAGCAGCATTGGACCCCAGGGGGCCTACGAGCAGTACTTC.

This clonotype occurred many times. Here the CDR3 reads CSARAGSGNEQFF. CDR3 DNA: TGCAGTGCTAGAGCGGGATCGGGCAATGAGCAGTTCTTC. The chain links TRBV20-1 to TRBJ2-1; D may be TRBD2 (5 bases). Germline V lookup: CDR1 DFQATT, CDR2 SNEGSKA (reference sequence). Deletions cut 1 base from V and 6 bases from J, with 10 bases between. This CDR3 spans 13 amino acids.

The CDR3 region is CASSLERQKETQYF. CDR3 sequence (DNA): TGCGCCAGCAGCTTGGAGCGGCAAAAAGAGACCCAGTACTTC. The chain recombines TRBV5-1 with TRBJ2-5; TRBD2 might be the D (5 bases). Looked up from germline, CDR1 is SGHRS and CDR2 is YFSETQ. Trimming took 0 bases from V and 3 from J, leaving 9 bases between them. This CDR3 is built from 14 residues.

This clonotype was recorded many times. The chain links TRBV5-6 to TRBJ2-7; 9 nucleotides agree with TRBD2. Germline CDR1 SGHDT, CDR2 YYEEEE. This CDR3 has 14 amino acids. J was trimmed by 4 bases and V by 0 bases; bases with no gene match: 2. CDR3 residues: CASSLETSGYEQYF. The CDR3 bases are TGTGCCAGCAGCTTGGAGACTAGCGGATACGAGCAGTACTTC. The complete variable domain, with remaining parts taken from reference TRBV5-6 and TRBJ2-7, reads DAGVTQSPTHLIKTRGQQVTLRCSPKSGHDTVSWYQQALGQGPQFIFQYYEEEERQRGNFPDRFSGHQFPNYSSELNVNALLLGDSALYLCASSLETSGYEQYFGPGTRLTVT.

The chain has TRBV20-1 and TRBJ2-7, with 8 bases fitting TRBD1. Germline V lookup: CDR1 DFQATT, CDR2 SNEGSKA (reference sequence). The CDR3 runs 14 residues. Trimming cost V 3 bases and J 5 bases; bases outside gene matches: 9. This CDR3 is CSASLSRGLNEQYF. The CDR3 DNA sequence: TGCAGTGCTAGTTTGAGCAGGGGGCTGAACGAGCAGTACTTC.

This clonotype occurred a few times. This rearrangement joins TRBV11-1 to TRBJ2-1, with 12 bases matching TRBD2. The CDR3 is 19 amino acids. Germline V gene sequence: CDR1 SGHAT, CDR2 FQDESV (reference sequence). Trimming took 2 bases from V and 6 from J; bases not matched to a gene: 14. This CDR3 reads CASSLPPRLAGVVRNEQFF. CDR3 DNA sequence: TGTGCCAGCAGCTTACCCCCTCGACTAGCGGGAGTGGTACGCAATGAGCAGTTCTTC. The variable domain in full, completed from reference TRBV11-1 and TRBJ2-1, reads EAEVAQSPRYKITEKSQAVAFWCDPISGHATLYWYRQILGQGPELLVQFQDESVVDDSQLPKDRFSAERLKGVDSTLKIQPAELGDSAMYLCASSLPPRLAGVVRNEQFFGPGTRLTVL.

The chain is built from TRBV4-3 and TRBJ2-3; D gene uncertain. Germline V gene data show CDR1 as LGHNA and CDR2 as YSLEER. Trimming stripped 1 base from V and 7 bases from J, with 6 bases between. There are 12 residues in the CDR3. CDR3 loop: CASSQGKYTQYF. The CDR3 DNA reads TGCGCCAGCAGCCAAGGAAAATATACGCAGTATTTT.

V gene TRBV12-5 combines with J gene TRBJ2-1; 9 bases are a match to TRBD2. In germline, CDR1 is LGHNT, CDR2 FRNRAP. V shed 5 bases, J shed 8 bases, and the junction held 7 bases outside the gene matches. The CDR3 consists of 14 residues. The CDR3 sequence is CASGPTQREDEQFF. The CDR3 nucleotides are TGTGCTAGTGGTCCCACCCAGCGGGAGGATGAGCAGTTCTTC.

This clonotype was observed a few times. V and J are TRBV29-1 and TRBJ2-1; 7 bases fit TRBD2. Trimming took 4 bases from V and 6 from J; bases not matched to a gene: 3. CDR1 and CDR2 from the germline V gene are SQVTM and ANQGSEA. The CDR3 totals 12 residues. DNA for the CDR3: TGCAGCGTTGTGGGGGGGGTCAATGAGCAGTTCTTC. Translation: CSVVGGVNEQFF.

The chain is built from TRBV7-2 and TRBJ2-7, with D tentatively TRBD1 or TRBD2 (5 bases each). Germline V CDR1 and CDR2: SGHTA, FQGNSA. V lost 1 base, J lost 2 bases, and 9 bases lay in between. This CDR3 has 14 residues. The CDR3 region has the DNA TGTGCCAGCAGCTTAGGGGACGCCCCCTACGAGCAGTACTTC. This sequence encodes CASSLGDAPYEQYF.

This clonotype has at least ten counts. Here the CDR3 DNA reads TGTGCCAGCAGCGCGACTAGCGGGACTTACAATGAGCAGTTCTTC. Translation: CASSATSGTYNEQFF. The chain links TRBV7-6 to TRBJ2-1; 11 bases fit TRBD2. The CDR3 sequence is 15 residues long. Germline V CDR1 and CDR2: SGHVS, FNYEAQ. The J segment lost 4 bases and the V segment lost 5 bases, leaving 4 bases of the junction unmatched.